The source of this T cell receptor (beta chain) is a study of cytomegalovirus exposure and HLA in healthy donors. CDR3 size: 16 residues. Looked up from germline, CDR1 is LNHDA and CDR2 is SQIVND (reference sequence). Trimming removed 2 bases at V and 1 base at J, with 15 bases between. With 60 Vbeta and 13 Jbeta primers, the PCR was carried out. Clones were read by immunoSEQ multiplex PCR, and TCRdb kept only the in-frame ones, dropping some. The table has roughly 150,000 clones, about 80% seen once. This clone was recorded only once. The antigen remains unidentified. Points from the study as a whole: An observed cluster of highly shared sequence variants was recorded as a likely sequencing artifact.

The specimen sequenced was PBMCs. V usage is TRBV19 and J usage is TRBJ2-7; the D gene is possibly TRBD1 (6 bases). This sequence was found in a man aged 25-45 years in good health and CMV-seronegative. For the CDR3, the DNA is TGTGCCAGTAGTATAATCCCAGGGGTATCTTCCTACGAGCAGTACTTC. Translation: CASSIIPGVSSYEQYF.